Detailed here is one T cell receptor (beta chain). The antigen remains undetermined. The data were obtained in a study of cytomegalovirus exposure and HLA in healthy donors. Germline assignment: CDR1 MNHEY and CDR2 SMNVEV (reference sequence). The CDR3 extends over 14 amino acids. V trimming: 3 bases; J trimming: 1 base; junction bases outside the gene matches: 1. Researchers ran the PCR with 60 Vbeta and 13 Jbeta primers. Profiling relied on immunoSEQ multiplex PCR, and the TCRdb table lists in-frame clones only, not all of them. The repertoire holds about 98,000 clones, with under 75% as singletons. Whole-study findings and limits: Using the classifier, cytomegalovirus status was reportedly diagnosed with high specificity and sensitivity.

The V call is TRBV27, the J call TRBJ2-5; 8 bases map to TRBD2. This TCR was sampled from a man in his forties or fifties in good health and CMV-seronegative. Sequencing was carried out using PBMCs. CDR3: CASSLAGGQETQYF. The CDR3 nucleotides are TGTGCCAGCAGTTTGGCGGGGGGCCAAGAGACCCAGTACTTC.